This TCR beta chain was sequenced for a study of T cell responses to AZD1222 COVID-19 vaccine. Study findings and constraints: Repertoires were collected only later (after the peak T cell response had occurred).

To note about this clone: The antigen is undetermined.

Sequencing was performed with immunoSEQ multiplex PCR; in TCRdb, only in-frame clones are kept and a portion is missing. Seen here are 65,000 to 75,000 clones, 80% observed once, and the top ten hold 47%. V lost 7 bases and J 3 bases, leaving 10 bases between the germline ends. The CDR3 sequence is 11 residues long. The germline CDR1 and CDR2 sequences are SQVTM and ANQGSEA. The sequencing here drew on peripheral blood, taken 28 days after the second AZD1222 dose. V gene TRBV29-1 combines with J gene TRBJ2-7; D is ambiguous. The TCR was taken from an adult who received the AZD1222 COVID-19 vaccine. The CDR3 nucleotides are TGCAGCGCCCTCCTCCGCTACGAGCAGTACTTC. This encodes CSALLRYEQYF.